The 25 T cell receptor beta chains below were found in one sample sequenced in a study of CD8 T cells in Susac syndrome. After extraction with the RNeasy kit, roughly 0.45 to 1 ug of the RNA was reverse transcribed using random hexamers. TCRdb re-called the immunoSEQ multiplex PCR reads through MiXCR, storing one row per CDR3 protein. The sample contains around 200,000 distinct CDR3 sequences, 90% to 95% of which appear only once. The sequencing input was CD4+ T cells from PBMCs. These TCRs come from a human donor in good health.

V is TRBV2 and J is TRBJ1-5; TRBD1 aligns across 7 bases. Germline V CDR1 and CDR2: SNHLY, FYNNEI. The J segment lost 4 bases and the V segment lost 5 bases, leaving 5 bases of the junction unmatched. The length of the CDR3 is 14 residues. CDR3 DNA sequence: TGTGCCAGCAGTTCCGACAGGGATAATCAGCCCCAGCATTTT. It yields the protein CASSSDRDNQPQHF.

The chain combines TRBV29-1 with TRBJ1-2; a possible D gene is TRBD1 (5 bases). The CDR3 sequence is 12 residues long. CDR1 and CDR2 (germline): SQVTM, ANQGSEA. Trimming took 7 bases from V and 5 from J, leaving 14 bases between them. The CDR3 here is CSAGGEQYGYTF. DNA for the CDR3: TGCAGCGCGGGGGGGGAACAGTATGGCTACACCTTC.

The chain uses TRBV4-1 and TRBJ1-5, with D uncertain. The CDR3 covers 13 residues. CDR1 is MGHRA and CDR2 is YSYEKL in the germline V gene. Between the trimmed V and J ends, which lost 3 bases and 5 bases, there was a span of 8 bases. In DNA, the CDR3 is TGCGCCAGCAGCCAGAGCCTTTATCAGCCCCAGCATTTT. Translating it yields CASSQSLYQPQHF.

This chain joins TRBV12-3 or TRBV12-4 and TRBJ2-3; the D is unclear. The CDR3 consists of 14 residues. V gave up 3 bases and J gave up 0 bases, with 7 bases separating them. The CDR3 spells CASSLTASTDTQYF. CDR3 sequence (DNA): TGTGCCAGCAGTTTGACCGCTAGCACAGATACGCAGTATTTT.

This rearrangement joins TRBV20-1 to TRBJ2-5; 10 positions agree with TRBD1. The V gene end was trimmed by 5 bases and the J gene end by 0 bases; junction bases not matched to a gene: 3. Per germline, CDR1 DFQATT and CDR2 SNEGSKA (reference sequence). The CDR3 is made up of 14 amino acids. The CDR3 spells CSAGTGVYQETQYF. Here the CDR3 DNA reads TGCAGTGCTGGGACAGGGGTGTACCAAGAGACCCAGTACTTC.

The chain uses TRBV30 and TRBJ2-3; D possibly corresponds to TRBD2 (5 bases). This CDR3 region has 15 residues. CDR1 is GTSNPN, CDR2 SVGIG, per germline (reference sequence). The V end was cut by 2 bases, the J end by 2 bases, with 14 bases between. The CDR3 DNA is TGTGCCTGGAGTTCCCTAGGGAGACCCACAGATACGCAGTATTTT. Encoded protein: CAWSSLGRPTDTQYF.

The genes are TRBV4-1 and TRBJ2-3, with 9 bases lining up with TRBD2. This CDR3 spans 16 amino acids. The germline V gene encodes CDR1 MGHRA and CDR2 YSYEKL. With 1 base clipped from V and 6 bases from J, the junction kept 8 bases outside the gene matches. The DNA of the CDR3 is TGCGCCAGCAGCCAAGTGGCTAGCGGGGCTCGGGATACGCAGTATTTT. Protein product: CASSQVASGARDTQYF.

Only one count was recorded for this clonotype. The V and J genes are TRBV25-1 and TRBJ1-1; possibly TRBD1 for D (5 bases). V was cut by 3 bases and J by 1 base, with 15 bases left in between. The length of the CDR3 is 16 residues. CDR1 and CDR2 from the germline V gene are MGHDK and SYGVNS. The CDR3 DNA is TGTGCCAGCAGTGATGGGGCAGTGCGCCCGAACACTGAAGCTTTCTTT. This translates into CASSDGAVRPNTEAFF.

J is TRBJ2-7 and V is TRBV20-1; D is unclear. CDR3 length: 12 amino acids. The V end lost 3 bases, the J end lost 5 bases, and 11 bases lay between the germline ends. The germline V gene encodes CDR1 DFQATT and CDR2 SNEGSKA (reference sequence). CDR3 amino acids: CSARRDWNEQYV. CDR3 coding DNA: TGCAGTGCTAGGAGAGACTGGAACGAGCAGTACGTC.

The rearrangement uses TRBV19 and TRBJ2-7; 8 bases fit TRBD1. The V gene end was trimmed by 5 bases and the J gene end by 4 bases; junction bases not matched to a gene: 13. Germline V gives CDR1 LNHDA, CDR2 SQIVND (reference sequence). This CDR3 spans 16 amino acids. DNA of the CDR3: TGTGCCAGTAGTCCCGGGACAGGCAGGGGACGATACGAGCAGTACTTC. As protein: CASSPGTGRGRYEQYF. Filled out from reference TRBV19 and TRBJ2-7, the complete variable domain reads DGGITQSPKYLFRKEGQNVTLSCEQNLNHDAMYWYRQDPGQGLRLIYYSQIVNDFQKGDIAEGYSVSREKKESFPLTVTSAQKNPTAFYLCASSPGTGRGRYEQYFGPGTRLTVT.

The chain is built from TRBV3-1 and TRBJ1-1, with D unclear. The V and J ends lost 1 base and 11 bases respectively, with 11 bases between them. Germline CDR1 and CDR2: LGHDT and YNNKEL (reference sequence). The CDR3 has 12 amino acids. The CDR3 DNA reads as TGTGCCAGCAGCCAAGGAGAGACTGGGGCTTTCTTT. Protein: CASSQGETGAFF.

The chain has TRBV12-3 or TRBV12-4 and TRBJ2-3; the D is unclear. This CDR3 is built from 12 residues. V lost 6 bases to trimming and J lost 6 bases, with 10 bases between them. The CDR3 DNA reads TGTGCCAGCAGAGAACTGGGGGATACGCAGTATTTT. Protein: CASRELGDTQYF.

V usage is TRBV20-1 and J usage is TRBJ2-1, with D possibly matching TRBD2 (5 bases). From germline, CDR1 is DFQATT and CDR2 SNEGSKA (reference sequence). The V gene lost 3 bases and the J gene lost 0 bases, with 15 bases spanning the gap. The CDR3 covers 16 residues. In DNA, the CDR3 is TGCAGTGCTAGGAGTGACTTGGGGAGCTCCTACAATGAGCAGTTCTTC. This sequence encodes CSARSDLGSSYNEQFF.

Only one count was recorded for this clonotype. The chain's CDR3 is CASSPVPGQGADSPLHF. The CDR3 nucleotides are TGTGCCAGCAGCCCGGTCCCGGGACAGGGGGCGGATTCACCCCTCCACTTT. The chain joins TRBV3-1 to TRBJ1-6, with TRBD1 matching over 12 bases. CDR1 and CDR2 from the germline V gene are LGHDT and YNNKEL (reference sequence). Trimming took 4 bases from V and 8 from J; bases not matched to a gene: 9. This CDR3 contains 17 residues.

The CDR3 sequence: CASSPYGTGAVAKNIQYF. The CDR3 nucleotides read TGTGCCAGCAGTCCATACGGGACAGGGGCGGTAGCCAAAAACATTCAGTACTTC. The chain is built from TRBV6-2 or TRBV6-3 and TRBJ2-4; 10 positions match TRBD1. The CDR3 has 18 amino acids. The germline V gene encodes CDR1 MNHEY and CDR2 SVGEGT. Trimming removed 5 bases from V and 0 bases from J; junction bases left unmatched: 10.

This chain uses TRBV23-1 with TRBJ2-5, with 8 bases fitting TRBD1. TRBV23-1 is given ORF status, its function remaining uncertain. There are 14 residues in the CDR3. V lost 6 bases, J lost 9 bases, and 12 bases stayed unmatched. The CDR3 coding sequence is TGCGCCAGCAGGCCGGACAGGGATCGGCGGGCCCAGTACTTC. As protein: CASRPDRDRRAQYF.

The J gene is TRBJ2-5, the V gene TRBV29-1, with 10 positions matching TRBD1. V lost 7 bases and J lost 2; bases outside the gene matches: 13. Germline CDR1 SQVTM, CDR2 ANQGSEA. CDR3 length: 16 residues. The CDR3 bases are TGCAGCGCTACTCTGGGGGACAGGGGAGGTCAAGAGACCCAGTACTTC. Its translation is CSATLGDRGGQETQYF.

The chain employs TRBV20-1 and TRBJ2-2; TRBD1 agrees at 9 bases. V lost 2 bases, J lost 6 bases, and 10 bases stayed unmatched. The V gene's germline CDR1 is DFQATT and CDR2 SNEGSKA (reference sequence). The CDR3 length is 16 residues. The CDR3, as DNA: TGCAGTGCTAGACCCACAGGGGGCCTGAAGGCCGGGGAGCTGTTTTTT. This sequence encodes CSARPTGGLKAGELFF.

The CDR3 sequence is CASSDPTSVQFF. CDR3 sequence (DNA): TGTGCCAGCAGCGACCCTACTAGCGTACAGTTCTTC. This chain joins TRBV9 and TRBJ2-1; TRBD2 matches at 7 bases. In germline, CDR1 is SGDLS, CDR2 YYNGEE. CDR3 length: 12 amino acids. The V and J ends lost 3 bases and 13 bases, in that order; junction bases with no gene match: 7. The full variable domain, in which reference TRBV9 and TRBJ2-1 provide the parts outside the CDR3, is DSGVTQTPKHLITATGQRVTLRCSPRSGDLSVYWYQQSLDQGLQFLIQYYNGEERAKGNILERFSAQQFPDLHSELNLSSLELGDSALYFCASSDPTSVQFFGPGTRLTVL.

This rearrangement joins TRBV3-1 to TRBJ2-5, with D possibly called TRBD1 or TRBD2 (5 bases each). Per germline, CDR1 LGHDT and CDR2 YNNKEL (reference sequence). The CDR3 is made up of 11 amino acids. The ends were cut back, 7 bases at V and 7 bases at J, with 10 bases in the middle. Here the CDR3 reads CASKLGGTQYF. The CDR3 coding sequence is TGTGCCAGCAAACTTGGGGGGACCCAGTACTTC.

The chain joins TRBV4-3 to TRBJ2-3, with D uncertain. V was cut by 3 bases and J by 2 bases, with 9 bases left in between. The CDR3 totals 14 residues. CDR1 LGHNA and CDR2 YSLEER come from the germline V gene. The CDR3 DNA follows: TGCGCCAGCAGCCAGACTCCAGCCACAGATACGCAGTATTTT. This gives the protein CASSQTPATDTQYF.

The V and J genes are TRBV7-3 and TRBJ2-1; possibly TRBD1 for D (6 bases). The CDR3 is 14 amino acids. Between the trimmed V and J ends, which lost 1 base and 9 bases, there was a span of 13 bases. Germline CDR1 is SGHTA and CDR2 is FQGTGA. CDR3 residues: CASSLNPTTGEQFF. The DNA of the CDR3 is TGTGCCAGCAGCTTAAACCCAACGACAGGTGAGCAGTTCTTC.

The rearrangement uses TRBV12-3 or TRBV12-4 and TRBJ2-2; the D is unclear. Trimming cost V 6 bases and J 4 bases, with 9 bases left between them. CDR3 length: 13 amino acids. Written as DNA, the CDR3 is TGTGCCAGCAGCATGCTATCCACCGGGGAGCTGTTTTTT. It translates to CASSMLSTGELFF.

A note on this clonotype: One end of the junction is discordant with germline, which a read error may explain. The V and J genes are TRBV7-7 and TRBJ2-5; either TRBD1 or TRBD2 may supply D (5 bases each). The germline V gene has CDR1 SSHAT and CDR2 FNYEAQ (reference sequence). This CDR3 comprises 13 residues. CDR3 sequence: CASSFSEGETQYF. As DNA, the CDR3 is TGTGCTAGCAGCTTCTCAGAGGGGGAGACCCAGTACTTC. The full variable domain, completed using reference TRBV7-7 and TRBJ2-5, is GAGVSQSPRYKVTKRGQDVTLRCDPISSHATLYWYQQALGQGPEFLTYFNYEAQPDKSGLPSDRFSAERPEGSISTLTIQRTEQRDSAMYRCASSFSEGETQYFGPGTRLLVL.

The CDR3 reads CASCRDYSPSTDTQYF. Written as DNA, the CDR3 is TGTGCCAGCTGCCGGGACTACTCTCCAAGCACAGATACGCAGTATTTT. The V gene is TRBV7-2, the J gene TRBJ2-3; TRBD2 matches at 7 bases. Trimming removed 8 bases from V and 0 bases from J; junction bases left unmatched: 11. Germline CDR1 SGHTA, CDR2 FQGNSA. This CDR3 has 16 amino acids.